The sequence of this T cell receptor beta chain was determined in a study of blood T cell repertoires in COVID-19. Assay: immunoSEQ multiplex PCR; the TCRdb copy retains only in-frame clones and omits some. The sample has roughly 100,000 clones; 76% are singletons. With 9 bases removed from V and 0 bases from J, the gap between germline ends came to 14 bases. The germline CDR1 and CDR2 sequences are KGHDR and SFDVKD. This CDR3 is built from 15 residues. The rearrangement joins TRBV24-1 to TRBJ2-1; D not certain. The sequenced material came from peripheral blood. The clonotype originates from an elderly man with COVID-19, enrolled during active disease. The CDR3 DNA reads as TGTGCCACCTCCCTGTCTCCTACCTCCTACAATGAGCAGTTCTTC. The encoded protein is CATSLSPTSYNEQFF.